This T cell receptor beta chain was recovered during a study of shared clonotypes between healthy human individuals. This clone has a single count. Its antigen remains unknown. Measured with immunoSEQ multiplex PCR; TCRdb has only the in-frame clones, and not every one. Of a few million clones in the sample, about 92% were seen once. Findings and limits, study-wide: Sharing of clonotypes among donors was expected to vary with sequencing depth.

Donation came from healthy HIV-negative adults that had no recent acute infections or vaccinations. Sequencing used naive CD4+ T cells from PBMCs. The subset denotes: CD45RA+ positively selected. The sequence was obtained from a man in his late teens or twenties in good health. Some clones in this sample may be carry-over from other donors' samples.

For the CDR3, the DNA is TGTGCCAGTAGTATCAGGGTAGGGGAGGATGAGCAGTTCTTC. Translated: CASSIRVGEDEQFF. This chain uses TRBV19 with TRBJ2-1, with TRBD2 as a possible D gene (6 bases). This CDR3 comprises 14 residues. Trimming left V 3 bases short and J 8 bases short, with 14 bases between. Germline V gives CDR1 LNHDA, CDR2 SQIVND (reference sequence).